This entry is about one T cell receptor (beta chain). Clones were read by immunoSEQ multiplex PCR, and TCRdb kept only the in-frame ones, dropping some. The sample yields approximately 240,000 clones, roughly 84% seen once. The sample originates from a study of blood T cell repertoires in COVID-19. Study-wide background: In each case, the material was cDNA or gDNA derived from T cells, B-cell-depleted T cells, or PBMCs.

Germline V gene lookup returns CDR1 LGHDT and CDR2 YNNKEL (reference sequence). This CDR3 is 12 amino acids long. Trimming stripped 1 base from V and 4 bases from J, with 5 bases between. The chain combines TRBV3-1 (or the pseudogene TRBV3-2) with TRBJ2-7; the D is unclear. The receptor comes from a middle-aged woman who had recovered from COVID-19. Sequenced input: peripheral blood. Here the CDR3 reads CASSQASYEQYF. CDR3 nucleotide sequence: TGTGCCAGCAGCCAAGCGAGTTACGAGCAGTACTTC.